This TCR beta chain originates from a study of identifying expanded T cells in peripheral blood. Study-wide findings and caveats: Clone count variance between approximately 2-week samples rose with total template count. Over approximately two and four weeks, about 17 and 20 clones changed, versus roughly 1.1 between replicates.

No infections or other immune events were documented during collection. Turning to this clone: Antigen: not known.

Generated by immunoSEQ multiplex PCR, the TCRdb table keeps only in-frame clones and is missing some. The repertoire holds just over 90,000 clones, with around nine tenths as singletons. Sequenced: blood. The receptor was isolated from a person between 18 and 75 years old in good health.

DNA of the CDR3: TGTGCCAGTAGTATAGATGACAGGGTAAGTGAAGCTTTCTTT. Amino acid sequence: CASSIDDRVSEAFF. The chain combines TRBV19 with TRBJ1-1, with 7 bases lining up with TRBD1. This CDR3 has 14 residues. Germline CDR1 and CDR2: LNHDA and SQIVND (reference sequence). Trimming took 0 bases from V and 7 from J; bases not matched to a gene: 5.